A single T cell receptor beta chain is shown here with its context. Its cognate antigen is unknown. J was trimmed by 7 bases and V by 7 bases; bases with no gene match: 9. The CDR3 extends over 12 amino acids. Per the germline V gene, CDR1 is SQVTM and CDR2 is ANQGSEA. This sample stems from a study of CD8 T cells in Susac syndrome. Study information: Each patient with Susac syndrome, at the time of blood draw, was therapy-naive, on corticosteroids, or on intravenous immunoglobulin alone. Study results and limitations: Clonal CD8+ expansion in Susac was highest in TEMRA cells and active patients.

The RNA, roughly 0.45 to 1 ug, was put through reverse transcription using random hexamers. Amplification of TCR beta CDR3 across 54 Vbeta and 13 Jbeta was performed with immunoSEQ multiplex PCR. TCRdb used MiXCR to reprocess the immunoSEQ multiplex PCR reads, holding one entry per CDR3 protein. Here the sample spans approximately 80,000 distinct CDR3 sequences, roughly 94% being singletons. Negative isolation yielded CD4+ and CD8+ T cells, and FACS enriched TEMRA cells. V is TRBV29-1 and J is TRBJ1-2; 7 nucleotides line up with TRBD1. The specimen was CD8+ T cells from PBMCs. The sequence derives from a human donor with Susac syndrome. CDR3 coding DNA: TGCAGCGCACCGTCCAGGGGGGGTGGCTACACCTTC. Protein: CSAPSRGGGYTF.